The sequence of this T cell receptor beta chain was determined in a study of T cell responses to AZD1222 COVID-19 vaccine. Regarding the study as a whole: The breadth and depth of Spike-specific TCRs increased once two AZD1222 doses had been given. Females outnumbered males among donors, who were mostly white British; clonal diversity was possibly underestimated.

As concerns this clone: Its antigen is as yet unknown.

Sequencing used immunoSEQ multiplex PCR; TCRdb keeps in-frame clones, though not all of them. The top ten clones hold 3% of a sample with around 130,000 clones, approximately 86% of them seen once. The sample consisted of peripheral blood, taken 28 days after the second AZD1222 dose. This TCR derives from an adult who received the AZD1222 COVID-19 vaccine.

CDR3 residues: CASSPDWDRATGELFF. CDR3 DNA: TGTGCCAGCAGCCCGGACTGGGACAGGGCAACCGGGGAGCTGTTTTTT. The V gene is TRBV7-9, the J gene TRBJ2-2; 9 nucleotides match TRBD1. The CDR3 consists of 16 residues. The V gene's germline CDR1 is SEHNR and CDR2 FQNEAQ (reference sequence). Germline trimming cut 5 bases from V and 5 bases from J; bases unmatched to any gene: 9.